This TCR beta chain is from a study of shared clonotypes between healthy human individuals (dated by TCRdb to about 2020). Background for the entire study: The cohort included three men and a couple of women between 18 and 49 years of age. For each donor, three plates each were used for CD4 naive and CD4 memory, two plates were used for CD8 naive, and one plate was used for CD8 memory. The study deeply sequenced blood TCR repertoires of 5 or 6 healthy adults to estimate repertoire size and the extent of clonotype sharing between individuals. To increase sequencing depth and limit assay-specific biases, different laboratories used diverse techniques to prepare libraries and sequence TCR repertoires. Per donor, leukapheresis produced somewhere between about 0.94 and 9.5 billion PBMCs.

TCR CDR3 regions were amplified from genomic DNA by multiplex PCR using the deep immunoSEQ assay. For each cell subset, the extracted genomic DNA was distributed evenly across all wells of several immunoSEQ 96-well plates, and each plate served as one replicate. For sorted subsets, around 200 ng genomic DNA, equal to 25,000 to 35,000 T cell genomes, was loaded into each replicate PCR. Purified libraries were quantified with a Qubit 3.0 fluorometer, sized on a Bioanalyzer 2100, and re-quantified with the KAPA Library Quantification kit. A separate single-read 150-cycle Illumina NextSeq 550 flow cell was used to sequence each immunoSEQ 96-well plate. On the authors' methods: The immunoSEQ output contained only junctional sequences without quality scores, so filtering could not match that applied to full-length reads. Sequences were annotated with PyIR, a Python wrapper for IgBLAST v1.9, and V/J genes and CDR3 were assigned using IMGT germline references. Reads were removed for weak V/J assignments (E-value above 1e-6), missing CDR3, stop codons, out-of-frame junctions, or ambiguous translated residues. V3J clonotypes were defined as sequences sharing an identical inferred V gene, J gene, and CDR3 amino acid sequence. To compute the percentage overlap between repertoires, the number of shared unique clonotypes was divided by the size of the smaller repertoire. Richness of each repertoire was evaluated using RTK rarefaction, the Chao1 estimator, and Recon v2.1 estimates of unobserved clonotypes. OLGA was used to compute generation probabilities for all TCRbeta clonotypes that the gDNA method yielded from four donors. This immuneACCESS table, as held by TCRdb, lists in-frame sequences with V and J called but not all clones. Of the missing ones, under half trace to an unresolved V gene in checked studies; the others have no known cause. V, J and clone size derive from that table, while D and trimming were established from the DNA sequence. The sample contains over 95,000 clones, roughly 70% of them found a single time. The ten top clones hold roughly a quarter of the sample.

Donors were healthy HIV-negative adults with no recently reported acute infections or vaccinations. Every donor was a Caucasian adult residing in Nashville, Tennessee, USA. CD8 memory samples were composed of magnetically selected CD45RO+ cells combined with CCR7-negative CD45RA+ effector memory (TemRA) cells. Blood was collected by leukapheresis, and PBMCs were isolated by Ficoll-Histopaque density gradient centrifugation and then cryopreserved in liquid nitrogen vapor phase. Analytical flow cytometry was used to check the purity and quantity of each magnetically sorted T cell population. From each sorted fraction, genomic DNA was isolated and quantified by UV absorbance on a Nanodrop 2000c. Here is what the overall study found, with its caveats: When a handful of donors were compared, the shared fraction of clonotypes was approximately 5% for naive CD4, less than 4% for naive CD8, 2% to 2.5% for memory CD4, and 0.35% to 0.4% for memory CD8. Sampling was restricted to blood, and TCR repertoires in tissue are likely to differ from TCR repertoires in blood. Naive subsets generally had larger estimated clonotype richness than memory subsets. The genetic and exposure-history diversity represented was limited by the small number of donors. Rarefaction of sorted-subset datasets indicated incomplete sequencing despite the large sequencing depth. Higher generation probabilities were observed for clonotypes shared by all four sorted-subset donors than for non-shared clonotypes. Pairwise subsampling led to the expectation that sequencing depth would affect the degree of clonotype sharing among donors.

The CDR3, from cysteine to phenylalanine, totals 16 residues. The CDR3 DNA has 48 bases and is translated from base 1. Per the germline V gene, SGHDT is the CDR1 and YYEEEE is the CDR2. Cut back by 2 bases and 5 bases, the V and J ends lie 16 bases apart. Remarks on this clone: Its antigen remains undetermined. Nothing much larger sits one base from this clone, and base qualities are not available.

The TCR was taken from a woman younger than 45 in good health. Recombination linked TRBV5-6 to TRBJ2-2; a tentative D call is TRBD1 (6 bases match). Input material: memory CD8+ T cells sorted from blood. Explained via the paper, the cell subset or site label denotes: CD45RO+ cells pooled with CCR7-negative TemRA cells. The CDR3 is CASSFTGQTLTGELFF. The nucleotides are TGTGCCAGCAGCTTTACCGGACAGACCTTAACCGGGGAGCTGTTTTTT.